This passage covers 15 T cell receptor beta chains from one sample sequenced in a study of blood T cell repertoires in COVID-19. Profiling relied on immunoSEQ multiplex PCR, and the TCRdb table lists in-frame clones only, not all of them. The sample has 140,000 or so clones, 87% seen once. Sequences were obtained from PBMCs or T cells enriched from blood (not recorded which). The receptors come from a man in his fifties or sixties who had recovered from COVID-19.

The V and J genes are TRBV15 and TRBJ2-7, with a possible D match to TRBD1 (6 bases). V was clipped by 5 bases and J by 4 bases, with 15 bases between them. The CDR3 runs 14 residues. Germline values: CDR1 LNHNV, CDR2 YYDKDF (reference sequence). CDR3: CATSARGSVYEQYF. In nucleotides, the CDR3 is TGTGCCACCAGCGCCAGGGGCAGTGTATACGAGCAGTACTTC.

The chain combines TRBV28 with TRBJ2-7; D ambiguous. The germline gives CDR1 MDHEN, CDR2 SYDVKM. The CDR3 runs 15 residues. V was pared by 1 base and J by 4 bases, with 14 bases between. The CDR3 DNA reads TGTGCCAGCAGTTTATTGCCTGATCGAGAGTACGAGCAGTACTTC. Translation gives CASSLLPDREYEQYF.

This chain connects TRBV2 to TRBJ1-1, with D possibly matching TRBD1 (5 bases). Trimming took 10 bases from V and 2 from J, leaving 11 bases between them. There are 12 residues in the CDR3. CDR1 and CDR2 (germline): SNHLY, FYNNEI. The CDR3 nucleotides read TGTGCCACCCGGGGGGGAAACACTGAAGCTTTCTTT. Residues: CATRGGNTEAFF. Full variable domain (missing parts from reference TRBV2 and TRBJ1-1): EPEVTQTPSHQVTQMGQEVILRCVPISNHLYFYWYRQILGQKVEFLVSFYNNEISEKSEIFDDQFSVERPDGSNFTLKIRSTKLEDSAMYFCATRGGNTEAFFGQGTRLTVV.

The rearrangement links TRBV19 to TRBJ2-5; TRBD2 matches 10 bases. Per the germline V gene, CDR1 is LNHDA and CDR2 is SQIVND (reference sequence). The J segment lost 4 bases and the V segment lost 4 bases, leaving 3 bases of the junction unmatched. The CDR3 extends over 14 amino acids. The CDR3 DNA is TGTGCCAGTAGTAGCAGACTAGCGGGAGAGACCCAGTACTTC. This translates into CASSSRLAGETQYF.

The CDR3 DNA is TGTGCCAGCACCGCTGGAACAGGACATCAGCCCCAGCATTTT. Translation gives CASTAGTGHQPQHF. The genes are TRBV2 and TRBJ1-5, with D maybe TRBD1 (5 bases). The CDR3 has 14 residues. Germline CDR1 SNHLY, CDR2 FYNNEI. Trimming left V 7 bases short and J 5 bases short, with 15 bases between.

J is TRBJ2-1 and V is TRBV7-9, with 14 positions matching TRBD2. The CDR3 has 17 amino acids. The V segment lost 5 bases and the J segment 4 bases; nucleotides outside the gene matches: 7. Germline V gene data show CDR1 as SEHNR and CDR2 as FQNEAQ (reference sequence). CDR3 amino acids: CASSEGGLAGEYNEQFF. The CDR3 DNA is TGTGCCAGCAGCGAAGGGGGACTAGCGGGAGAATACAATGAGCAGTTCTTC.

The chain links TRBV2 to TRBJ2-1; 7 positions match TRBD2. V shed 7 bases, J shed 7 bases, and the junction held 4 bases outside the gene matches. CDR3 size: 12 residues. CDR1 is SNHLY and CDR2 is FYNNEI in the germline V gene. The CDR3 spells CASMSGGNEQFF. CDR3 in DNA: TGTGCCAGCATGTCGGGGGGAAATGAGCAGTTCTTC.

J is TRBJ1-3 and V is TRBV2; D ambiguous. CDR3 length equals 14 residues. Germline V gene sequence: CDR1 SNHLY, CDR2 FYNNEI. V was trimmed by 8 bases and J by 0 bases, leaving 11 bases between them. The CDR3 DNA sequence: TGTGCCAGCTCCGAGTCGAGCTCTGGAAACACCATATATTTT. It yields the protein CASSESSSGNTIYF.

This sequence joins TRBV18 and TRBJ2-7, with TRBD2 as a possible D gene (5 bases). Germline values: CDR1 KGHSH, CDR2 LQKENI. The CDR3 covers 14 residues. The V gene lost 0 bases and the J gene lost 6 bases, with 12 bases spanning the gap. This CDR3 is CASSPPRGLGEQYF. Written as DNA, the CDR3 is TGTGCCAGCTCACCACCGCGAGGGTTGGGCGAGCAGTACTTC.

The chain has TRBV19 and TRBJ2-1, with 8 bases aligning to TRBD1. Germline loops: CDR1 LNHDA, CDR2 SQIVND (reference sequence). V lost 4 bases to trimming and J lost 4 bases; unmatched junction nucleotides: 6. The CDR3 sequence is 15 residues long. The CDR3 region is CASSTGTGHYNEQFF. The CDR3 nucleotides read TGTGCCAGTAGTACCGGGACAGGACATTACAATGAGCAGTTCTTC.

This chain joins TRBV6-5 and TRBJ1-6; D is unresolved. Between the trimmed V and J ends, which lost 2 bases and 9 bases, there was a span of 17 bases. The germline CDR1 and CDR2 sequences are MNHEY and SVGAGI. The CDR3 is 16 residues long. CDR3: CASSYQRSSPRSPLHF. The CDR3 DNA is TGTGCCAGCAGTTACCAACGAAGTAGCCCCCGTTCACCCCTCCACTTT.

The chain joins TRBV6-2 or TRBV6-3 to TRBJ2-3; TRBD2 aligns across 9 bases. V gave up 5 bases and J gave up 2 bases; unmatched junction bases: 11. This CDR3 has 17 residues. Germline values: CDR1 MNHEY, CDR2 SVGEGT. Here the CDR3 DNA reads TGTGCCAGCAGTCCCGGGTTAGCGGGGGCGGCCACAGATACGCAGTATTTT. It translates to CASSPGLAGAATDTQYF.

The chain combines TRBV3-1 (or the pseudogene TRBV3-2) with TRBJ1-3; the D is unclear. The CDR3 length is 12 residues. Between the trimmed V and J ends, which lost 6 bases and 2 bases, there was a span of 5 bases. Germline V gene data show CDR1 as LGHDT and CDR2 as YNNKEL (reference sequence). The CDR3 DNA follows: TGTGCCAGCAGACTTGCTGGAAACACCATATATTTT. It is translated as CASRLAGNTIYF.

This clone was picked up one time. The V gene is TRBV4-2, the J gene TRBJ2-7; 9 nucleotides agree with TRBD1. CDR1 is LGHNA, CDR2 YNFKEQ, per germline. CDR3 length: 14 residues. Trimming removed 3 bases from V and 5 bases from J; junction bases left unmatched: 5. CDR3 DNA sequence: TGTGCCAGCAGCCAGGGGACAGGGAATAACGAGCAGTACTTC. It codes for CASSQGTGNNEQYF.

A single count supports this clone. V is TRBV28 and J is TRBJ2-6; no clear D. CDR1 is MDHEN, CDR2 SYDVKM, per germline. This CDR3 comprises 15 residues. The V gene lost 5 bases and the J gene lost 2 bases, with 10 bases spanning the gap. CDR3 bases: TGTGCCAGCAGTCTCGGGTTGGCTGGGGCCAACGTCCTGACTTTC. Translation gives CASSLGLAGANVLTF.